The 14 T cell receptor beta chains listed next were all sequenced from one sample in a study of shared clonotypes between healthy human individuals. The assay was immunoSEQ multiplex PCR, and TCRdb's table has in-frame clones only and misses some. The profile shows some 2,000,000 clones, approximately 95% of them singletons. Source material: naive CD4+ T cells sorted from blood. Subset defined: CD45RA+ positively selected. The receptor set was obtained from a man younger than 35 in good health.

The gene calls are TRBV4-1 and TRBJ2-7; D gene ambiguous. CDR1 and CDR2 from the germline V gene are MGHRA and YSYEKL. The length of the CDR3 is 15 residues. Trimming took off 6 bases at V and 5 bases at J, with 20 bases between the two ends. This CDR3 reads CASRQSLGISNEQYF. The CDR3 coding sequence is TGCGCCAGCAGACAATCCCTGGGAATATCGAACGAGCAGTACTTC.

The chain links TRBV6-6 to TRBJ1-1, with D perhaps TRBD1 (5 bases). Germline V gene data show CDR1 as MNHNY and CDR2 as SVGAGI (reference sequence). The CDR3 totals 12 residues. Deletions cut 2 bases from V and 7 bases from J, with 8 bases between. The CDR3 protein is CASSYPDSEAFF. The CDR3 nucleotides are TGTGCCAGCAGTTACCCCGACAGTGAAGCTTTCTTT.

This chain joins TRBV4-3 and TRBJ2-7; 9 nucleotides agree with TRBD1. The CDR3 loop spans 13 amino acids. Per germline, CDR1 LGHNA and CDR2 YSLEER. With V trimmed by 8 bases and J by 5 bases, 7 bases remained unmatched. Here the CDR3 DNA reads TGCGCCAGCGGCATGGACAGGGGCCACGAGCAGTACTTC. This translates into CASGMDRGHEQYF.

The chain is built from TRBV15 and TRBJ1-1; D ambiguous. From germline, CDR1 is LNHNV and CDR2 YYDKDF (reference sequence). V was shortened by 4 bases and J by 1 base, with 10 bases between the two germline ends. The CDR3 contains 14 residues. CDR3 sequence: CATSTLGENTEAFF. The CDR3 DNA is TGTGCCACCAGCACCTTGGGCGAGAACACTGAAGCTTTCTTT.

This chain joins TRBV27 and TRBJ1-2; tentative D call: TRBD1 (5 bases). This CDR3 spans 15 amino acids. The V gene lost 5 bases and the J gene lost 3 bases, with 16 bases spanning the gap. From germline, CDR1 is MNHEY and CDR2 SMNVEV (reference sequence). CDR3 sequence (DNA): TGTGCCAGCAGTAGGGAGCGGGGACGCTACTATGGCTACACCTTC. Its translation is CASSRERGRYYGYTF.

V gene TRBV11-2 combines with J gene TRBJ1-4; D is uncertain. V dropped 6 bases and J dropped 4 bases, with 12 bases sitting between them. The length of the CDR3 is 14 residues. The germline V gene has CDR1 SGHAT and CDR2 FQNNGV. CDR3 loop: CASRSGVNNEKLFF. CDR3 bases: TGTGCCAGCAGGAGCGGGGTTAATAATGAAAAACTGTTTTTT.

This clone was seen only once. The chain links TRBV6-5 to TRBJ1-3, with TRBD1 matching 11 bases. In germline, CDR1 is MNHEY, CDR2 SVGAGI. CDR3 length equals 16 residues. The J segment lost 5 bases and the V segment lost 0 bases, leaving 3 bases of the junction unmatched. CDR3 DNA: TGTGCCAGCAGTTACTCCCGGGACAGGGGGAGAAACACCATATATTTT. This encodes CASSYSRDRGRNTIYF.

The J gene is TRBJ1-2, the V gene TRBV7-2; the D gene is possibly TRBD1 (6 bases). Germline CDR1 SGHTA, CDR2 FQGNSA. Trimming pared 4 bases from V and 8 bases from J, leaving 20 bases between. The CDR3 is 15 amino acids. Written as DNA, the CDR3 is TGTGCCAGCAGCTCTTCGGACAGCTCGACCGGGGGCTACACCTTC. Protein product: CASSSSDSSTGGYTF.

The chain recombines TRBV5-4 with TRBJ1-6; TRBD1 matches at 8 bases. The CDR3 covers 15 residues. V dropped 5 bases and J dropped 10; count of bases not matched to a gene: 11. The V gene's germline CDR1 is SGHNT and CDR2 YYREEE (reference sequence). The CDR3 loop is CASSSAGGGQSPLHF. CDR3 in DNA: TGTGCCAGCAGTTCTGCAGGGGGCGGGCAATCACCCCTCCACTTT.

The V and J genes are TRBV30 and TRBJ2-2, with TRBD1 as a possible D gene (8 bases). Germline-derived CDR1 and CDR2 are GTSNPN and SVGIG (reference sequence). V was shortened by 2 bases and J by 5 bases, with 12 bases between the two germline ends. This CDR3 is built from 14 residues. The CDR3 here is CAWSQQGGTGELFF. The DNA of the CDR3 is TGTGCCTGGAGTCAACAGGGGGGGACCGGGGAGCTGTTTTTT.

Comments on this clone: A read error is possible here, since a much larger clone lies one base away. The rearrangement links TRBV29-1 to TRBJ2-2; D tentatively reads TRBD1 or TRBD2 (6 bases each). The CDR3 covers 14 residues. Looked up from germline, CDR1 is SQVTM and CDR2 is ANQGSEA. Trimming removed 5 bases at V and 5 bases at J, with 15 bases between. CDR3 DNA sequence: TGCAGCGTTAAGGGTCAGGGGAGGACCGGGGAGCTGTTTTTT. Amino acids: CSVKGQGRTGELFF.

The rearrangement links TRBV19 to TRBJ2-5; 7 nucleotides line up with TRBD1. The CDR3 runs 15 residues. CDR1 is LNHDA and CDR2 is SQIVND in the germline V gene (reference sequence). Trimming removed 3 bases from V and 2 bases from J; junction bases left unmatched: 6. The CDR3 loop reads CASSIRTGLQETQYF. The CDR3 DNA reads as TGTGCCAGTAGTATTAGGACAGGCCTACAAGAGACCCAGTACTTC.

The chain uses TRBV19 and TRBJ2-7, with D unresolved. V dropped 9 bases and J dropped 3 bases, with 21 bases sitting between them. This CDR3 has 15 amino acids. In germline, CDR1 is LNHDA, CDR2 SQIVND (reference sequence). The DNA for the CDR3 is TGTGCCAGAATCCCCTTTTTGCGTTTTGGCTACGAGCAGTACTTC. Amino acids: CARIPFLRFGYEQYF.

The gene calls are TRBV14 and TRBJ2-7; 9 bases are a match to TRBD2. The V and J ends lost 2 bases and 0 bases, in that order; junction bases with no gene match: 5. CDR1 and CDR2 (germline): SGHDN, FVKESK. The CDR3 extends over 16 amino acids. The CDR3 sequence: CASSQWPTSGSYEQYF. CDR3 in DNA: TGTGCCAGCAGCCAATGGCCGACTAGCGGCTCCTACGAGCAGTACTTC.